Each of the 20 T cell receptor beta chains below was sequenced from the same sample in a study of PD-L1 blockade in urothelial cancer. Clones were sequenced by immunoSEQ multiplex PCR, and TCRdb holds only the in-frame ones, with some missing. The table shows 38,000 or so clones, with roughly 85% occurring only once. Time point indicated: peripheral blood 6 weeks after treatment start. The sample consisted of PBMCs, taken around atezolizumab (anti-PD-L1) treatment. The receptors here all came from a man in his 70s with urothelial cancer.

The rearrangement joins TRBV9 to TRBJ1-1, with D unresolved. The V gene lost 3 bases and the J gene lost 3 bases, with 12 bases spanning the gap. This CDR3 contains 14 residues. CDR1 is SGDLS, CDR2 YYNGEE, per germline. The CDR3 sequence is CASSGGGGYTEAFF. For the CDR3, the DNA is TGTGCCAGCAGCGGGGGAGGAGGCTACACTGAAGCTTTCTTT. Drawing the rest from reference TRBV9 and TRBJ1-1, the complete variable domain is DSGVTQTPKHLITATGQRVTLRCSPRSGDLSVYWYQQSLDQGLQFLIQYYNGEERAKGNILERFSAQQFPDLHSELNLSSLELGDSALYFCASSGGGGYTEAFFGQGTRLTVV.

This rearrangement joins TRBV18 to TRBJ2-3; D ambiguous. The CDR3 consists of 13 residues. The germline V gene encodes CDR1 KGHSH and CDR2 LQKENI. Trimming removed 0 bases from V and 4 bases from J, with 5 bases in between. The CDR3 region has the DNA TGTGCCAGCTCACCACCGTCGGCAGATACGCAGTATTTT. Protein sequence: CASSPPSADTQYF. The full variable domain, with the rest looked up from reference TRBV18 and TRBJ2-3, is NAGVMQNPRHLVRRRGQEARLRCSPMKGHSHVYWYRQLPEEGLKFMVYLQKENIIDESGMPKERFSAEFPKEGPSILRIQQVVRGDSAAYFCASSPPSADTQYFGPGTRLTVL.

J is TRBJ2-1 and V is TRBV7-2; D possibly corresponds to TRBD1 (5 bases). The V gene lost 1 base and the J gene lost 8 bases, with 12 bases spanning the gap. The CDR3 totals 14 residues. The germline V gene has CDR1 SGHTA and CDR2 FQGNSA. The CDR3 sequence is CASSLGQGGDEQFF. CDR3 DNA sequence: TGTGCCAGCAGCTTAGGGCAGGGCGGAGATGAGCAGTTCTTC. The whole variable domain, remainder taken from reference TRBV7-2 and TRBJ2-1, is GAGVSQSPSNKVTEKGKDVELRCDPISGHTALYWYRQSLGQGLEFLIYFQGNSAPDKSGLPSDRFSAERTGGSVSTLTIQRTQQEDSAVYLCASSLGQGGDEQFFGPGTRLTVL.

V is TRBV6-1 and J is TRBJ1-5; D unclear. The CDR3 has 15 residues. The germline V gene encodes CDR1 MNHNS and CDR2 SASEGT. The V end was cut by 2 bases, the J end by 0 bases, with 8 bases between. The CDR3 DNA reads as TGTGCCAGCAGTGAACAGGTTTATAGCAATCAGCCCCAGCATTTT. Its protein product is CASSEQVYSNQPQHF.

The V call is TRBV4-1, the J call TRBJ1-5; tentatively, D is TRBD1 (6 bases). The CDR3 runs to 15 residues. CDR1 MGHRA and CDR2 YSYEKL come from the germline V gene. The V end was cut by 0 bases, the J end by 7 bases, with 13 bases between. CDR3 in DNA: TGCGCCAGCAGCCAAGATGAGACAGGACGCCAGCCCCAGCATTTT. This encodes CASSQDETGRQPQHF.

V usage is TRBV19 and J usage is TRBJ2-5, with TRBD1 matching over 8 bases. The V gene's germline CDR1 is LNHDA and CDR2 SQIVND (reference sequence). V dropped 6 bases and J dropped 5; count of bases not matched to a gene: 5. This CDR3 has 13 residues. The CDR3, as DNA: TGTGCCAGTAGAGACCGGGACAGGGAGACCCAGTACTTC. Protein sequence: CASRDRDRETQYF. Full variable domain (remainder filled in from reference TRBV19 and TRBJ2-5): DGGITQSPKYLFRKEGQNVTLSCEQNLNHDAMYWYRQDPGQGLRLIYYSQIVNDFQKGDIAEGYSVSREKKESFPLTVTSAQKNPTAFYLCASRDRDRETQYFGPGTRLLVL.

The chain uses TRBV29-1 and TRBJ2-1, with 12 bases fitting TRBD2. This CDR3 contains 16 residues. Germline V gene lookup returns CDR1 SQVTM and CDR2 ANQGSEA. J gave up 7 bases and V 4 bases, and 11 bases lay outside the gene matches. The CDR3 protein is CSVVLVTSGRLNEQFF. Here the CDR3 DNA reads TGCAGCGTTGTCCTCGTGACTAGCGGGAGATTGAATGAGCAGTTCTTC.

The table lists this clone with a few counts. V is TRBV29-1 and J is TRBJ1-4, with 8 bases that match TRBD1. Per the germline V gene, CDR1 is SQVTM and CDR2 is ANQGSEA. The trim removed 0 bases at V and 1 base at J, leaving 7 bases unmatched. This CDR3 has 17 residues. Here the CDR3 DNA reads TGCAGCGTTGAAGAGGGCAGGGGGCGCTTAACTAATGAAAAACTGTTTTTT. It translates to CSVEEGRGRLTNEKLFF. The entire variable domain, with the rest obtained from reference TRBV29-1 and TRBJ1-4, is as follows: SAVISQKPSRDICQRGTSLTIQCQVDSQVTMMFWYRQQPGQSLTLIATANQGSEATYESGFVIDKFPISRPNLTFSTLTVSNMSPEDSSIYLCSVEEGRGRLTNEKLFFGSGTQLSVL.

This chain uses TRBV4-1 with TRBJ2-4; D might be TRBD2 (6 bases). V lost 1 base to trimming and J lost 5 bases, with 12 bases between them. Germline values: CDR1 MGHRA, CDR2 YSYEKL. The CDR3 is 15 amino acids. CDR3 DNA: TGCGCCAGCAGCCAAGCCTCGGGGGATCAAAACATTCAGTACTTC. Amino acid sequence: CASSQASGDQNIQYF.

The chain is built from TRBV27 and TRBJ2-4, with TRBD2 identical over 8 bases. The germline gives CDR1 MNHEY, CDR2 SMNVEV (reference sequence). J gave up 1 base and V 2 bases, and 1 base lay outside the gene matches. The CDR3 is 15 residues long. CDR3 amino acids: CASSLTGGAKNIQYF. CDR3 coding DNA: TGTGCCAGCAGTTTAACGGGGGGGGCCAAAAACATTCAGTACTTC.

The chain has TRBV5-4 and TRBJ2-5; no reliable D call. V lost 0 bases, J lost 5 bases, and 14 bases lay in between. CDR3 length: 15 amino acids. Germline values: CDR1 SGHNT, CDR2 YYREEE (reference sequence). Written as DNA, the CDR3 is TGTGCCAGCAGCTTGGCTCCCCCCTCTCCCGAGACCCAGTACTTC. Encoded protein: CASSLAPPSPETQYF.

V gene TRBV28 combines with J gene TRBJ1-1, with a weak D call TRBD1 (5 bases). CDR1 and CDR2 from the germline V gene are MDHEN and SYDVKM. The CDR3 sequence is 14 residues long. The V and J ends lost 2 bases and 0 bases respectively, with 7 bases between them. CDR3 in amino acids: CASSLQGMNTEAFF. The DNA of the CDR3 is TGTGCCAGCAGTTTACAGGGCATGAACACTGAAGCTTTCTTT.

The V gene is TRBV29-1, the J gene TRBJ1-1, with 9 bases aligning to TRBD1. Germline V gives CDR1 SQVTM, CDR2 ANQGSEA. The CDR3 loop spans 12 amino acids. V gave up 7 bases and J gave up 5 bases; unmatched junction bases: 5. The CDR3 DNA is TGCAGCGCGAGACAGGGGGAGACTGAAGCTTTCTTT. Protein product: CSARQGETEAFF.

The rearrangement links TRBV5-1 to TRBJ2-3; D gene unclear. The length of the CDR3 is 13 residues. The germline CDR1 and CDR2 sequences are SGHRS and YFSETQ. V lost 3 bases, J lost 4 bases, and 9 bases lay in between. As DNA, the CDR3 is TGCGCCAGCAGCTCATTGCCGGCAGATACGCAGTATTTT. This translates into CASSSLPADTQYF.

The chain uses TRBV19 and TRBJ1-3; 7 nucleotides align to TRBD1. The V gene's germline CDR1 is LNHDA and CDR2 SQIVND (reference sequence). After removal of 5 bases from V and 0 bases from J, the junction contained 10 bases not matched to a gene. The CDR3 is 17 residues long. This CDR3 is CASSPTPGTASGNTIYF. The CDR3 coding sequence is TGTGCCAGTAGTCCTACACCTGGGACAGCCTCTGGAAACACCATATATTTT.

This clone came up a few times. The rearrangement uses TRBV9 and TRBJ2-7; tentative D call: TRBD1 (5 bases). Trimming left V 0 bases short and J 3 bases short, with 10 bases between. The CDR3 covers 14 residues. Germline V lookup: CDR1 SGDLS, CDR2 YYNGEE. In DNA, the CDR3 is TGTGCCAGCAGCGTAGGTGGTCAGGGCTACGAGCAGTACTTC. It codes for CASSVGGQGYEQYF.

This rearrangement joins TRBV27 to TRBJ2-1; maybe TRBD2 (6 bases). V was shortened by 8 bases and J by 5 bases, with 16 bases between the two germline ends. This CDR3 has 14 amino acids. Germline V gene sequence: CDR1 MNHEY, CDR2 SMNVEV (reference sequence). The CDR3 region is CASVRRVGHNEQFF. CDR3 coding DNA: TGTGCCAGCGTCCGGAGGGTCGGACACAATGAGCAGTTCTTC.

The rearrangement joins TRBV2 to TRBJ1-5; D is perhaps TRBD1 (5 bases). The CDR3 consists of 16 residues. Germline loops: CDR1 SNHLY, CDR2 FYNNEI. The V gene lost 1 base and the J gene lost 2 bases, with 12 bases spanning the gap. In nucleotides, the CDR3 is TGTGCCAGCAGTGAAGAAACAGGCCACCGCAATCAGCCCCAGCATTTT. It specifies CASSEETGHRNQPQHF.

V and J are TRBV19 and TRBJ1-5; D perhaps matches TRBD1 (5 bases). Trimming took off 5 bases at V and 0 bases at J, with 11 bases between the two ends. Germline CDR1 and CDR2: LNHDA and SQIVND (reference sequence). The CDR3 is 15 amino acids. CDR3 DNA sequence: TGTGCCAGTAGTTCGGGACTCCTTAGCAATCAGCCCCAGCATTTT. Protein product: CASSSGLLSNQPQHF.

This sequence joins TRBV6-4 and TRBJ1-2; 8 bases fit TRBD1. V was pared by 7 bases and J by 1 base, with 2 bases of the junction left unmatched. The CDR3 spans 13 residues. Germline lookup yields CDR1 MRHNA and CDR2 SNTAGT. CDR3 region: CASNGQGNYGYTF. DNA of the CDR3: TGTGCCAGCAACGGACAGGGTAACTATGGCTACACCTTC.